The next 27 T cell receptor beta chains were all read from a single sample in a study of blood T cell repertoires in COVID-19. Some clones are missing from TCRdb's copy, which holds only in-frame ones; the method was immunoSEQ multiplex PCR. This sample has fewer than 200,000 clones, with nearly 80% found just once. Sequencing was done on a sample of peripheral blood. Receptors were obtained from a woman in her 70s with acute or convalescent COVID-19.

The V gene is TRBV4-2, the J gene TRBJ2-7; 10 bases map to TRBD2. V dropped 1 base and J dropped 6; count of bases not matched to a gene: 12. CDR1 LGHNA and CDR2 YNFKEQ come from the germline V gene. CDR3 length: 17 amino acids. The CDR3 DNA sequence: TGTGCCAGCAGCCAAGGTTCCGGAGCGGGAGGGCCGACCGAGCAGTACTTC. Translated: CASSQGSGAGGPTEQYF.

The CDR3 bases are TGTGCCAGCAGCTTCCCGGGACAGGGAGGTGAAAAACTGTTTTTT. It specifies CASSFPGQGGEKLFF. The chain is built from TRBV7-9 and TRBJ1-4; 9 nucleotides line up with TRBD1. The CDR3 runs to 15 residues. The germline V gene has CDR1 SEHNR and CDR2 FQNEAQ (reference sequence). V lost 3 bases to trimming and J lost 7 bases; unmatched junction nucleotides: 6.

The chain employs TRBV7-9 and TRBJ1-4, with D possibly matching TRBD1 (5 bases). CDR1 and CDR2 (germline): SEHNR, FQNEAQ (reference sequence). This CDR3 comprises 13 residues. V was trimmed by 3 bases and J by 9 bases, leaving 11 bases between them. The CDR3 loop reads CASSFQGPQKLFF. CDR3 coding DNA: TGTGCCAGCAGCTTCCAGGGTCCACAAAAACTGTTTTTT. The whole variable domain, filled in from reference TRBV7-9 and TRBJ1-4, reads DTGVSQNPRHKITKRGQNVTFRCDPISEHNRLYWYRQTLGQGPEFLTYFQNEAQLEKSRLLSDRFSAERPKGSFSTLEIQRTEQGDSAMYLCASSFQGPQKLFFGSGTQLSVL.

The rearrangement links TRBV28 to TRBJ1-5; 10 bases are a match to TRBD1. The CDR3 is 15 residues long. From germline, CDR1 is MDHEN and CDR2 SYDVKM. V was pared by 4 bases and J by 5 bases, with 5 bases of the junction left unmatched. The CDR3 coding sequence is TGTGCCAGCAGTTCCATCGGGACAGGGGATCAGCCCCAGCATTTT. Protein: CASSSIGTGDQPQHF.

V usage is TRBV19 and J usage is TRBJ2-7; D is possibly TRBD2 (5 bases). The germline CDR1 and CDR2 sequences are LNHDA and SQIVND (reference sequence). The V end was cut by 4 bases, the J end by 4 bases, with 17 bases between. This CDR3 contains 15 residues. The CDR3 region is CASSTQSGEGYEQYF. The CDR3 DNA is TGTGCCAGTAGTACCCAGAGCGGAGAAGGGTACGAGCAGTACTTC.

In this sample, this clone turned up a few times. J is TRBJ2-1 and V is TRBV9; 16 bases map to TRBD2. With V trimmed by 4 bases and J by 2 bases, 12 bases remained unmatched. This CDR3 is 20 amino acids long. Germline V gene data show CDR1 as SGDLS and CDR2 as YYNGEE. This CDR3 reads CASSRIPGTSGRAPYNEQFF. For the CDR3, the DNA is TGTGCCAGCAGCCGGATCCCCGGGACTAGCGGGAGGGCCCCCTACAATGAGCAGTTCTTC.

The chain recombines TRBV9 with TRBJ1-6, with 7 nucleotides matching TRBD1. J was trimmed by 6 bases and V by 4 bases; bases with no gene match: 7. The V gene's germline CDR1 is SGDLS and CDR2 YYNGEE. This CDR3 is 15 amino acids long. CDR3 sequence (DNA): TGTGCCAGCAGCCCGCGACAGGGTGGTAATTCACCCCTCCACTTT. Translation gives CASSPRQGGNSPLHF.

The rearrangement uses TRBV5-6 and TRBJ1-1, with 9 bases matching TRBD1. This CDR3 is 13 amino acids long. Germline V lookup: CDR1 SGHDT, CDR2 YYEEEE. Trimming took 5 bases from V and 5 from J; bases not matched to a gene: 4. CDR3 amino acids: CASSLQGATEAFF. In DNA, the CDR3 is TGTGCCAGCAGTTTACAGGGGGCTACTGAAGCTTTCTTT.

The V and J genes are TRBV18 and TRBJ2-5, with 11 positions matching TRBD1. CDR3 length: 17 amino acids. V trimming: 3 bases; J trimming: 5 bases; junction bases outside the gene matches: 11. The germline CDR1 and CDR2 sequences are KGHSH and LQKENI. CDR3 nucleotide sequence: TGTGCCAGCTCACCTCCCACGGGACAGGGGGACGGTGAGACCCAGTACTTC. Its translation is CASSPPTGQGDGETQYF. Using reference TRBV18 and TRBJ2-5 for the parts outside the CDR3, the full variable domain is NAGVMQNPRHLVRRRGQEARLRCSPMKGHSHVYWYRQLPEEGLKFMVYLQKENIIDESGMPKERFSAEFPKEGPSILRIQQVVRGDSAAYFCASSPPTGQGDGETQYFGPGTRLLVL.

The gene calls are TRBV20-1 and TRBJ1-1; 8 bases map to TRBD1. Unmatched junction bases numbered 6, after V lost 3 bases and J lost 0 bases. The CDR3 is made up of 15 amino acids. Germline values: CDR1 DFQATT, CDR2 SNEGSKA (reference sequence). The CDR3 DNA follows: TGCAGTGCTAGTGAAACGGGACAGGTGAACACTGAAGCTTTCTTT. This gives the protein CSASETGQVNTEAFF.

The genes are TRBV11-1 and TRBJ2-7; D is uncertain. Germline CDR1 and CDR2: SGHAT and FQDESV (reference sequence). The V end was cut by 1 base, the J end by 4 bases, with 8 bases between. The CDR3 length is 13 residues. This CDR3 reads CASSLGQPYEQYF. CDR3 in DNA: TGTGCCAGCAGCTTAGGACAACCTTACGAGCAGTACTTC.

The rearrangement links TRBV24-1 to TRBJ1-5; no clear D gene. The CDR3 has 12 amino acids. V lost 4 bases and J 4 bases, leaving 4 bases between the germline ends. Germline assignment: CDR1 KGHDR and CDR2 SFDVKD. The CDR3 DNA follows: TGTGCCACCAGTGACAGTAATCAGCCCCAGCATTTT. Translated: CATSDSNQPQHF.

This clone was observed a handful of times. The gene calls are TRBV5-4 and TRBJ2-1; 10 bases map to TRBD2. There are 12 residues in the CDR3. V was clipped by 7 bases and J by 9 bases; unmatched bases: 4. In germline, CDR1 is SGHNT, CDR2 YYREEE (reference sequence). CDR3 coding DNA: TGTGCCAGCTTGGCTAGCGGGGGTGAGCAGTTCTTC. Its protein is CASLASGGEQFF.

The J gene is TRBJ1-1, the V gene TRBV3-1 (or the pseudogene TRBV3-2); the D gene is possibly TRBD1 (6 bases). The CDR3 has 14 residues. From germline, CDR1 is LGHDT and CDR2 YNNKEL (reference sequence). The V end was cut by 3 bases, the J end by 2 bases, with 10 bases between. The CDR3 loop is CASSHYRENTEAFF. In DNA, the CDR3 is TGTGCCAGCAGCCACTACAGGGAAAACACTGAAGCTTTCTTT.

The V and J genes are TRBV2 and TRBJ1-5, with 7 bases lining up with TRBD1. This CDR3 has 13 amino acids. The trim removed 3 bases at V and 9 bases at J, leaving 5 bases unmatched. Germline-derived CDR1 and CDR2 are SNHLY and FYNNEI. The CDR3 region is CASSDGRTGPQHF. CDR3 nucleotides: TGTGCCAGCAGTGATGGCAGGACAGGGCCCCAGCATTTT. The whole variable domain, remainder taken from reference TRBV2 and TRBJ1-5, is EPEVTQTPSHQVTQMGQEVILRCVPISNHLYFYWYRQILGQKVEFLVSFYNNEISEKSEIFDDQFSVERPDGSNFTLKIRSTKLEDSAMYFCASSDGRTGPQHFGDGTRLSIL.

The chain recombines TRBV7-2 with TRBJ1-4; 12 bases are a match to TRBD1. This CDR3 comprises 15 residues. Trimming at V came to 5 bases and at J to 8 bases, leaving 6 bases not matched to a gene. The germline gives CDR1 SGHTA, CDR2 FQGNSA. The CDR3 sequence: CASSPAGTGGEKLFF. The DNA for the CDR3 is TGTGCCAGCAGCCCCGCCGGGACAGGGGGCGAAAAACTGTTTTTT. The full variable domain, in which reference TRBV7-2 and TRBJ1-4 provide the parts outside the CDR3, is GAGVSQSPSNKVTEKGKDVELRCDPISGHTALYWYRQSLGQGLEFLIYFQGNSAPDKSGLPSDRFSAERTGGSVSTLTIQRTQQEDSAVYLCASSPAGTGGEKLFFGSGTQLSVL.

V is TRBV4-1 and J is TRBJ1-2; 7 nucleotides agree with TRBD1. V gave up 0 bases and J gave up 7 bases; unmatched junction bases: 11. The CDR3 is 16 amino acids. Germline CDR1 and CDR2: MGHRA and YSYEKL. Here the CDR3 reads CASSQEGGVLGGGYTF. In nucleotides, the CDR3 is TGCGCCAGCAGCCAAGAAGGGGGCGTTCTTGGGGGTGGCTACACCTTC.

The chain combines TRBV4-2 with TRBJ2-5, with TRBD2 matching over 10 bases. V trimming: 0 bases; J trimming: 0 bases; junction bases outside the gene matches: 4. Germline CDR1 reads LGHNA; CDR2 reads YNFKEQ. The CDR3 runs to 17 residues. The CDR3: CASSQEFTSGNQETQYF. CDR3 DNA: TGTGCCAGCAGCCAAGAGTTCACTAGCGGGAACCAAGAGACCCAGTACTTC.

This clone has only one observation. The chain recombines TRBV6-5 with TRBJ2-3, with D possibly being TRBD1 (6 bases). Trimming removed 6 bases at V and 1 base at J, with 11 bases between. CDR1 and CDR2 (germline): MNHEY, SVGAGI. There are 14 residues in the CDR3. The CDR3 sequence is CASRGAGRTDTQYF. In DNA, the CDR3 is TGTGCCAGCAGGGGGGCAGGGCGCACAGATACGCAGTATTTT.

This clone was counted ten times or more. V is TRBV20-1 and J is TRBJ2-7, with 10 nucleotides matching TRBD1. V dropped 3 bases and J dropped 2; count of bases not matched to a gene: 4. CDR3 length equals 14 residues. Germline V gene data show CDR1 as DFQATT and CDR2 as SNEGSKA (reference sequence). The CDR3 reads CSASKGQGTYEQYF. The CDR3 DNA sequence: TGCAGTGCTAGTAAGGGACAGGGGACCTACGAGCAGTACTTC.

The chain couples TRBV5-1 to TRBJ1-2, with TRBD1 matching 11 bases. CDR1 is SGHRS, CDR2 YFSETQ, per germline. Losses at the gene ends were 3 bases for V and 7 bases for J; bases not matched to a gene: 5. CDR3 length: 14 residues. CDR3 loop: CASSSGTGGGGYTF. CDR3 DNA: TGCGCCAGCAGCTCGGGGACAGGGGGAGGTGGCTACACCTTC.

The rearrangement joins TRBV2 to TRBJ2-7, with 8 nucleotides matching TRBD1. The ends lost 1 base at V and 1 base at J; junction bases unmatched: 9. The CDR3 sequence is 17 residues long. CDR1 and CDR2 (germline): SNHLY, FYNNEI. The CDR3 loop is CASSEDRTGTGSYEQYF. Here the CDR3 DNA reads TGTGCCAGCAGTGAAGACAGGACCGGGACAGGATCCTACGAGCAGTACTTC.

V and J are TRBV27 and TRBJ2-2; 8 nucleotides agree with TRBD1. This CDR3 is 13 amino acids long. Germline CDR1 and CDR2: MNHEY and SMNVEV (reference sequence). V trimming: 10 bases; J trimming: 5 bases; junction bases outside the gene matches: 6. CDR3 region: CATTGAGTGELFF. The CDR3 coding sequence is TGTGCCACGACAGGGGCTGGGACCGGGGAGCTGTTTTTT.

Only one count was recorded for this clone. J is TRBJ1-5 and V is TRBV24-1; D remains unclear. The V end lost 12 bases, the J end lost 1 base, and 12 bases lay between the germline ends. The CDR3 loop spans 13 amino acids. Germline CDR1 KGHDR, CDR2 SFDVKD. Written as DNA, the CDR3 is TGTGCCGTCGGAGGGCTAAGCAATCAGCCCCAGCATTTT. Translated, it gives CAVGGLSNQPQHF.

The CDR3 nucleotides are TGTGCCAGTAGATCCGGGGGGGCACATTACACTGAAGCTTTCTTT. It is translated as CASRSGGAHYTEAFF. The genes are TRBV19 and TRBJ1-1, with D maybe TRBD1 (6 bases). CDR1 and CDR2 (germline): LNHDA, SQIVND (reference sequence). Trimming removed 6 bases from V and 3 bases from J, with 17 bases in between. The CDR3 contains 15 residues.

This clone was recorded once. The rearrangement uses TRBV3-1 (or the pseudogene TRBV3-2) and TRBJ1-3, with no clear D. The V gene lost 3 bases and the J gene lost 0 bases, with 15 bases spanning the gap. In germline, CDR1 is LGHDT, CDR2 YNNKEL (reference sequence). The CDR3 sequence is 17 residues long. The CDR3 DNA follows: TGTGCCAGCAGCCAGGCCACCACGGACTTCTCTGGAAACACCATATATTTT. This gives the protein CASSQATTDFSGNTIYF.

This clone showed up many times. The chain has TRBV30 and TRBJ1-6, with D hard to call. V dropped 0 bases and J dropped 7 bases, with 10 bases sitting between them. This CDR3 is built from 14 residues. Germline CDR1 GTSNPN, CDR2 SVGIG (reference sequence). The CDR3 DNA follows: TGTGCCTGGAGTGTAGGACTGGGGAATTCACCCCTCCACTTT. Translated, it gives CAWSVGLGNSPLHF.